These 28 T cell receptor beta chains were all obtained from the same sample, sequenced in a study of T cells after yellow fever vaccination. MiXCR, run by TCRdb on the 5' RACE reads, gives a single entry per CDR3 protein. The sample has 150,000 or so distinct CDR3 sequences; under 7.5% are singletons. The source material was CD4+ T cells sorted from PBMCs, sampled 4 to 6 days after the first yellow fever vaccination. These receptors originate from a man aged 18 to 30 who received the YFV17D yellow fever vaccine.

This clonotype occurred a few times. V usage is TRBV10-3 and J usage is TRBJ2-3; TRBD1 agrees at 8 bases. The CDR3 covers 15 residues. Germline lookup yields CDR1 ENHRY and CDR2 SYGVKD. The junction had 11 bases not matched to a gene; V was cut back by 6 bases and J by 6 bases. The CDR3 DNA reads TGTGCCATCAGGAAAGACAGAAACAGGGGGGATACGCAGTATTTT. Its protein is CAIRKDRNRGDTQYF.

V gene TRBV24-1 combines with J gene TRBJ2-3; TRBD2 matches 7 bases. This CDR3 is built from 15 residues. Germline V gene data show CDR1 as KGHDR and CDR2 as SFDVKD. V lost 6 bases and J lost 0; bases outside the gene matches: 5. Here the CDR3 DNA reads TGTGCCACCAGTAAAGCGGGATCTAGCACAGATACGCAGTATTTT. It yields the protein CATSKAGSSTDTQYF.

This clonotype was seen a few times. V is TRBV7-2 and J is TRBJ2-3; D gene unclear. CDR3 length: 15 amino acids. Deletions cut 2 bases from V and 2 bases from J, with 11 bases between. CDR1 and CDR2 from the germline V gene are SGHTA and FQGNSA. The CDR3 reads CASSLSKESTDTQYF. CDR3 DNA: TGTGCCAGCAGCTTATCAAAGGAGTCCACAGATACGCAGTATTTT. The full variable domain, completed using reference TRBV7-2 and TRBJ2-3, is GAGVSQSPSNKVTEKGKDVELRCDPISGHTALYWYRQSLGQGLEFLIYFQGNSAPDKSGLPSDRFSAERTGGSVSTLTIQRTQQEDSAVYLCASSLSKESTDTQYFGPGTRLTVL.

The V and J genes are TRBV11-2 and TRBJ2-3; D could derive from TRBD1 or TRBD2 (5 bases each). CDR3 length: 15 amino acids. The germline V gene has CDR1 SGHAT and CDR2 FQNNGV. V lost 5 bases and J 8 bases, leaving 20 bases between the germline ends. CDR3 sequence: CASSLAVQGRGTQYF. The CDR3, as DNA: TGTGCCAGCAGCCTAGCCGTGCAGGGAAGGGGTACGCAGTATTTT.

This clonotype was seen a handful of times. The rearrangement uses TRBV20-1 and TRBJ1-1, with D uncertain. This CDR3 comprises 14 residues. Trimming took off 5 bases at V and 1 base at J, with 14 bases between the two ends. CDR1 and CDR2 (germline): DFQATT, SNEGSKA (reference sequence). The CDR3 reads CSAAHTPGNTEAFF. The CDR3, as DNA: TGCAGTGCTGCTCACACTCCAGGGAACACTGAAGCTTTCTTT.

This clonotype has a single count. DNA for the CDR3: TGCGCCAGCAGCCGAGATACGACAGGGGGCTTGGTTGTAGGCTACGAGCAGTACTTC. It yields the protein CASSRDTTGGLVVGYEQYF. The chain combines TRBV4-3 with TRBJ2-7, with 10 nucleotides matching TRBD1. V gave up 4 bases and J gave up 3 bases; unmatched junction bases: 18. Germline assignment: CDR1 LGHNA and CDR2 YSLEER. This CDR3 is built from 19 residues.

This clonotype was seen ten or more times. This sequence joins TRBV5-6 and TRBJ2-1; 7 bases line up with TRBD1. The V gene end was trimmed by 4 bases and the J gene end by 8 bases; junction bases not matched to a gene: 6. Germline loops: CDR1 SGHDT, CDR2 YYEEEE. The CDR3 has 13 residues. CDR3 region: CASSPTGVDEQFF. The DNA of the CDR3 is TGTGCCAGCAGCCCTACAGGGGTGGATGAGCAGTTCTTC.

This clonotype was observed a few times. The chain combines TRBV6-2 or TRBV6-3 with TRBJ2-1; 13 bases line up with TRBD2. CDR1 is MNHEY, CDR2 SVGEGT, per germline. The CDR3 consists of 20 residues. After removal of 2 bases from V and 4 bases from J, the junction contained 14 bases not matched to a gene. CDR3 protein: CASSYPTSGGPSLRYNEQFF. The CDR3 bases are TGTGCCAGCAGTTACCCGACTAGCGGGGGGCCTTCACTACGGTACAATGAGCAGTTCTTC.

This clonotype occurred many times. This CDR3 reads CASSFSGGEPQHF. The CDR3 DNA reads TGTGCCAGCAGCTTTTCAGGGGGCGAGCCCCAGCATTTT. The gene calls are TRBV7-2 and TRBJ1-5, with TRBD1 identical over 8 bases. The CDR3 sequence is 13 residues long. Germline values: CDR1 SGHTA, CDR2 FQGNSA. V lost 3 bases to trimming and J lost 8 bases; unmatched junction nucleotides: 3.

There are many counts of this clonotype. This rearrangement joins TRBV7-9 to TRBJ1-1, with a possible D match to TRBD1 (5 bases). Trimming shortened V by 1 base and J by 1 base, and 10 bases separated the two germline ends. Germline V gene data show CDR1 as SEHNR and CDR2 as FQNEAQ (reference sequence). The CDR3 runs 15 residues. CDR3 loop: CASSLGRERNTEAFF. CDR3 DNA: TGTGCCAGCAGCTTAGGCAGGGAAAGGAACACTGAAGCTTTCTTT.

This clonotype was recorded a few times. V gene TRBV20-1 combines with J gene TRBJ1-6; maybe TRBD1 (5 bases). Germline V gene data show CDR1 as DFQATT and CDR2 as SNEGSKA (reference sequence). Trimming removed 0 bases at V and 8 bases at J, with 20 bases between. This CDR3 is built from 17 residues. The DNA for the CDR3 is TGCAGTGCTAGAGATATGGGGCAGTCTGGTAGGGATTCACCCCTCCACTTT. It specifies CSARDMGQSGRDSPLHF.

This clonotype occurred a few times. The CDR3 region is CASSLGGLAGQETQYF. CDR3 DNA: TGTGCCAGCAGCTTAGGGGGACTAGCGGGACAAGAGACCCAGTACTTC. The gene calls are TRBV11-1 and TRBJ2-5; 13 bases map to TRBD2. CDR3 size: 16 residues. The ends lost 1 base at V and 2 bases at J; junction bases unmatched: 1. In germline, CDR1 is SGHAT, CDR2 FQDESV (reference sequence).

DNA of the CDR3: TGTGCCAGCAGCCCCAGGCAAACAGGGTCCACAGATACGCAGTATTTT. Residues: CASSPRQTGSTDTQYF. This chain links TRBV21-1 with TRBJ2-3; TRBD1 reflects the table's D call only, with no check against the DNA. TRBV21-1 is a pseudogene segment. The CDR3 is 16 amino acids.

This clonotype was seen repeatedly, ten times or more. V gene TRBV7-2 combines with J gene TRBJ2-5; 7 nucleotides align to TRBD1. Germline CDR1 SGHTA, CDR2 FQGNSA. The length of the CDR3 is 17 residues. With V trimmed by 4 bases and J by 2 bases, 13 bases remained unmatched. CDR3 sequence reads: CASSSTYRGFPQETQYF. The CDR3 nucleotides are TGTGCCAGCAGCTCTACGTACAGGGGCTTCCCACAAGAGACCCAGTACTTC.

This clonotype was observed a few times. The chain employs TRBV7-6 and TRBJ2-5; 7 positions agree with TRBD1. J gave up 5 bases and V 4 bases, and 1 base lay outside the gene matches. The CDR3 contains 12 residues. Germline V gives CDR1 SGHVS, CDR2 FNYEAQ. The CDR3 here is CASSYRGETQYF. The CDR3 DNA is TGTGCCAGCAGCTACAGGGGTGAGACCCAGTACTTC.

The chain is built from TRBV6-2 or TRBV6-3 and TRBJ1-6, with 7 bases fitting TRBD1. CDR1 MNHEY and CDR2 SVGEGT come from the germline V gene. This CDR3 is 11 amino acids long. Trimming removed 8 bases from V and 10 bases from J; junction bases left unmatched: 2. The CDR3 spells CASRQGSPLHF. CDR3 coding DNA: TGTGCCAGCCGACAGGGCTCACCCCTCCACTTT.

This clonotype was detected ten times or more. The chain combines TRBV20-1 with TRBJ2-3; TRBD2 might be the D (6 bases). CDR1 DFQATT and CDR2 SNEGSKA come from the germline V gene (reference sequence). V dropped 5 bases and J dropped 1 base, with 13 bases sitting between them. The CDR3 totals 14 residues. CDR3 loop: CSARTPGGTDTQYF. CDR3 nucleotide sequence: TGCAGTGCTCGCACCCCGGGGGGCACAGATACGCAGTATTTT.

This clonotype has a count of ten or more. The V call is TRBV11-2, the J call TRBJ2-7; 9 bases map to TRBD1. The CDR3 runs 16 residues. V was pared by 4 bases and J by 3 bases, with 10 bases of the junction left unmatched. Germline CDR1 reads SGHAT; CDR2 reads FQNNGV. The CDR3 DNA reads TGTGCCAGCAGCTGGGACAGGGCAAGTGGCGGCTACGAGCAGTACTTC. Amino acids: CASSWDRASGGYEQYF.

This clonotype has a count of ten or more. V is TRBV6-5 and J is TRBJ2-1; possibly TRBD1 or TRBD2 for D (6 bases each). Trimming cost V 2 bases and J 10 bases, with 21 bases left between them. This CDR3 spans 16 amino acids. Germline loops: CDR1 MNHEY, CDR2 SVGAGI. CDR3 residues: CASSYQKGGSLREQFF. CDR3 sequence (DNA): TGTGCCAGCAGTTACCAGAAGGGGGGTTCCCTCAGGGAGCAGTTCTTC.

This clonotype occurred a few times. V gene TRBV7-2 combines with J gene TRBJ1-1; perhaps TRBD1 as D (5 bases). The CDR3 has 17 residues. The germline gives CDR1 SGHTA, CDR2 FQGNSA. V was shortened by 5 bases and J by 0 bases, with 19 bases between the two germline ends. For the CDR3, the DNA is TGTGCCAGCAGCCCACCCCCGTGGGGGGTAATGAACACTGAAGCTTTCTTT. Protein product: CASSPPPWGVMNTEAFF. Full variable domain (remainder filled in from reference TRBV7-2 and TRBJ1-1): GAGVSQSPSNKVTEKGKDVELRCDPISGHTALYWYRQSLGQGLEFLIYFQGNSAPDKSGLPSDRFSAERTGGSVSTLTIQRTQQEDSAVYLCASSPPPWGVMNTEAFFGQGTRLTVV.

On this clonotype itself: One base away lies a much larger clone, so this may be a sequencing read error. V and J are TRBV7-3 and TRBJ1-1; no reliable D call. Germline V gene lookup returns CDR1 SGHTA and CDR2 FQGTGA. Trimming cost V 2 bases and J 5 bases, with 9 bases left between them. The CDR3 sequence is 13 residues long. The CDR3 DNA reads as TGTGCCAGCAGCTTAGACATGGAGACTGAAGCTTTCTTT. Translating gives CASSLDMETEAFF.

A few counts support this clonotype. CDR3 in amino acids: CSAHRTSGGLSYNEQFF. The CDR3 coding sequence is TGCAGTGCACACAGGACTAGCGGGGGGCTTTCCTACAATGAGCAGTTCTTC. The chain links TRBV20-1 to TRBJ2-1; 14 bases map to TRBD2. This CDR3 spans 17 amino acids. The germline V gene has CDR1 DFQATT and CDR2 SNEGSKA (reference sequence). V shed 6 bases and J 1 base; nucleotides not matched to a gene: 8.

This clonotype was seen repeatedly, ten times or more. Its ends do not fully match the called genes, so a read error is possible. The V and J genes are TRBV12-3 or TRBV12-4 and TRBJ2-1; D gene ambiguous. The CDR3 length is 11 residues. The CDR3 loop reads CASSFYLYRIF. The CDR3 nucleotides are TGTGCCAGCAGTTTTTATTTATACCGGATATTC.

Note on this clonotype: Since a much larger clone is just one base distant, this may be a read error. V and J are TRBV24-1 and TRBJ2-1; D not certain. There are 11 residues in the CDR3. V lost 1 base and J 10 bases, leaving 4 bases between the germline ends. CDR1 and CDR2 from the germline V gene are KGHDR and SFDVKD. For the CDR3, the DNA is TGTGCCACCAGTGATTTTGAGGAGCAGTTCTTC. This codes for CATSDFEEQFF.

This clonotype was counted many times. This sequence joins TRBV11-2 and TRBJ1-2; 8 nucleotides line up with TRBD1. The CDR3 consists of 15 residues. CDR1 is SGHAT and CDR2 is FQNNGV in the germline V gene. V trimming: 5 bases; J trimming: 4 bases; junction bases outside the gene matches: 9. In DNA, the CDR3 is TGTGCCAGCAGCCCGGAGACAGGGGATAGCTATGGCTACACCTTC. Translation: CASSPETGDSYGYTF.

The rearrangement uses TRBV6-5 and TRBJ2-3, with 8 bases identical to TRBD2. This CDR3 is 15 amino acids long. Germline V gene lookup returns CDR1 MNHEY and CDR2 SVGAGI. V was clipped by 4 bases and J by 0 bases; unmatched bases: 3. The CDR3 DNA is TGTGCCAGCAGTTCGCGGGGGGTGAGCACAGATACGCAGTATTTT. It yields the protein CASSSRGVSTDTQYF.

This clonotype has at least ten counts. The chain uses TRBV18 and TRBJ2-7, with 10 bases identical to TRBD2. This CDR3 has 14 amino acids. Germline trimming cut 6 bases from V and 3 bases from J; bases unmatched to any gene: 5. Germline V gene sequence: CDR1 KGHSH, CDR2 LQKENI. This CDR3 is CASSHGTSDYEQYV. CDR3 sequence (DNA): TGTGCCAGCTCCCATGGGACTAGCGACTACGAGCAGTACGTC.

The chain links TRBV3-1 to TRBJ2-3; D ambiguous. This CDR3 region has 15 residues. V was trimmed by 11 bases and J by 1 base, leaving 19 bases between them. From germline, CDR1 is LGHDT and CDR2 YNNKEL (reference sequence). This chain's CDR3 is CASGPSRTRTDTQYF. The DNA of the CDR3 is TGTGCCTCCGGCCCCAGTCGAACTCGCACAGATACGCAGTATTTT.